This entry describes one TCR beta chain. No antigen is known for it. Germline CDR1 reads SGHNT; CDR2 reads YYREEE (reference sequence). The V end was cut by 4 bases, the J end by 6 bases, with 12 bases between. This CDR3 is 13 amino acids long. The single heparinised draw taken from each donor contained about 110 mL of blood on average. Each sorted population was over 95% pure. This sample was taken from a study of beta chain features in type 1 diabetes. Every bit of the isolated RNA underwent reverse transcription, so sequencing read expressed TCRB transcripts. The repertoire was sequenced with immunoSEQ multiplex PCR; TCRdb's copy has only in-frame clones and lacks some. Of about 280,000 clones in the sample, 15% were seen once. Notes on the study in general: Insertion counts at VDJ junctions were lower in type 1 diabetes patients, who also showed more deletions there. People with Type 1 diabetes carried modestly yet significantly shorter TCRB CDR3s in all four CD4+ subsets.

This sequence joins TRBV5-4 and TRBJ2-3; D is possibly TRBD2 (5 bases). The receptor comes from a man between 18 and 35 years old with type 1 diabetes. Sequenced: naive CD4+ T cells from blood. As DNA, the CDR3 is TGTGCCAGCAGCCTTTCAGAGCGGGATACGCAGTATTTT. It is translated as CASSLSERDTQYF.